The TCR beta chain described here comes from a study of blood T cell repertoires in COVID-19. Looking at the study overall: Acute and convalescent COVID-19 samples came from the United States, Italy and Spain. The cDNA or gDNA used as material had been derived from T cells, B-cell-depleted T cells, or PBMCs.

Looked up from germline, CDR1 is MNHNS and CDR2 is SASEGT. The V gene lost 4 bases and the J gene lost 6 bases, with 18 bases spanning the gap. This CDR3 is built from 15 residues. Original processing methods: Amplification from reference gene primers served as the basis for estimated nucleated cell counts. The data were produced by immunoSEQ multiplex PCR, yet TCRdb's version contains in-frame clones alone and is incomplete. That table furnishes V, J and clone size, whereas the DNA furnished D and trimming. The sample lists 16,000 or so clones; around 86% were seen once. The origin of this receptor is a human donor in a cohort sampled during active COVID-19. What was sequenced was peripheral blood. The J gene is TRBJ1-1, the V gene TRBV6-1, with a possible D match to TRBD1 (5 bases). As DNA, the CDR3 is TGTGCCAGCAGTGTAGCGACAGCGGGAGTCGCTGAAGCTTTCTTT. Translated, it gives CASSVATAGVAEAFF.